This TCR beta chain was captured in a study of T cell responses to AZD1222 COVID-19 vaccine. The wider study: Combined were second doses at about 4 or about 12 weeks. General study findings and limits: All repertoire sampling was performed exclusively after the peak T cell response. Among spike-specific TCRs, nearly half reportedly target unmutated variant regions.

The germline gives CDR1 SGDLS, CDR2 YYNGEE. The CDR3 length is 13 residues. V was trimmed by 0 bases and J by 7 bases, leaving 8 bases between them. For this clone: Its antigen remains unknown.

The repertoire was sequenced with immunoSEQ multiplex PCR; TCRdb's copy has only in-frame clones and lacks some. The sample contains 100,000 to 150,000 clones, 85% to 90% of which appear only once. The specimen comprised peripheral blood, sampled on day 0 of AZD1222 vaccination. The origin of this receptor is an adult in good health. The chain has TRBV9 and TRBJ2-1; D gene unclear. This CDR3 reads CASSVGVRNEQFF. The DNA for the CDR3 is TGTGCCAGCAGCGTAGGGGTGAGGAATGAGCAGTTCTTC.